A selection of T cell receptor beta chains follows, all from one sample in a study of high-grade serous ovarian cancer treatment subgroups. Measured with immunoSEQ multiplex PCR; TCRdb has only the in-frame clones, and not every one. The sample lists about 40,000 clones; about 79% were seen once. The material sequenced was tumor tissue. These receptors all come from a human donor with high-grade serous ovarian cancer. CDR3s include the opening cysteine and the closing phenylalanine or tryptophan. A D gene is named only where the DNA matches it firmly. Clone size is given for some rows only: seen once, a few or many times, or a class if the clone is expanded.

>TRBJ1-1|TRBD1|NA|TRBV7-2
TGTGCCAGCAGCTTTCGTAGGACAGGGATAGGGCAGCAAACTGAAGCTTTCTTT
CASSFRRTGIGQQTEAFF
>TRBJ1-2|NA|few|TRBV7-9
TGTGCCAGCAGCTTAGATGCAGCGGCCTATGGCTACACCTTC
CASSLDAAAYGYTF
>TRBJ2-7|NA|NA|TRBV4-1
TGCGCCAGCAGCCTGGGGGGGGCCGAGCAGTACTTC
CASSLGGAEQYF
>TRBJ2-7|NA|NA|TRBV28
TGTGCCAGCAGTTCACCCGTAGACGAGCAGTACTTC
CASSSPVDEQYF
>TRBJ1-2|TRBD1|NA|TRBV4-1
TGCGCCAGCAGCCAAGAAGGGGGCAACTATGGCTACACCTTC
CASSQEGGNYGYTF
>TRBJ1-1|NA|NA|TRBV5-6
TGTGCCAGCAGCCGGGTCAGAGGCACTGAAGCTTTCTTT
CASSRVRGTEAFF
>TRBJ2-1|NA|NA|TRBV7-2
TGTGCCAGCAGCCCAATAGGGCTTTGGGAGCAGTTCTTC
CASSPIGLWEQFF
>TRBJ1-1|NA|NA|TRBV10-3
TGTGCCATCAGGGGGGTTCAAGGGGCGGACACTGAAGCTTTCTTT
CAIRGVQGADTEAFF
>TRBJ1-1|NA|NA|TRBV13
TGTGCCAGCAGCACCCATGAGGGGCTGTGGACTGAAGCTTTCTTT
CASSTHEGLWTEAFF
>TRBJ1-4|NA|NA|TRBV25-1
TGTGCCAGCCAGTTGGTCAAGGGTGAAAAACTGTTTTTT
CASQLVKGEKLFF
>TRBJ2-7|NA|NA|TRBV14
TGTGCCAGCAGTTCAAGGGGGATCTACGAGCAGTACTTC
CASSSRGIYEQYF
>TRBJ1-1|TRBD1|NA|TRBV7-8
TGTGCCAGCAGCCCGAGGGTAGTTCAGGGGGGCCGCCAGAACACTGAAGCTTTCTTT
CASSPRVVQGGRQNTEAFF
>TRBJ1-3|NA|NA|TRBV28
TGTGCCAGCAGTACTCTCCCGAACACCATATATTTT
CASSTLPNTIYF
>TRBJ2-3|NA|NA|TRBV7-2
TGTGCCAGCAGCTTGGTTTGCGGGACCCGCACAGATACGCAGTATTTT
CASSLVCGTRTDTQYF
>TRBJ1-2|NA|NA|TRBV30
TGTGCCTGGAGTCCCCCCCTGTCGGGGGCGCGTGACAACTATGGCTACACCTTC
CAWSPPLSGARDNYGYTF
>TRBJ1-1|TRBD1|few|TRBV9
TGTGCCAGCAGCGTAGATCAAGGACAGGAACAAGCTTTCTTT
CASSVDQGQEQAFF
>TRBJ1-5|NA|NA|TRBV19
TGTGCCAGTACCGTGGGCCATGAGTCCATGTATTTT
CASTVGHESMYF
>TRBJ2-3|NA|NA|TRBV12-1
TGTGCCAGCAGCTTACTAGGGACTAGCGGATCTAGCACAGATACGCAGTATTTT
CASSLLGTSGSSTDTQYF
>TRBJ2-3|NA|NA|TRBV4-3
TGCGCCAGCAGCCAAGATCCGCCAGGTTCTAGCACAGATACGCAGTATTTT
CASSQDPPGSSTDTQYF
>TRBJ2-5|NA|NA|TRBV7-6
TGTGCCAGCAGCTTATTAGTGGCGGCAGGCCAAGAGACCCAGTACTTC
CASSLLVAAGQETQYF
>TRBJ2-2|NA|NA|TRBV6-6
TGTGCCAGCAGTTACTCGGGCGTGGCAGGCACCGGGGAGCTGTTTTTT
CASSYSGVAGTGELFF
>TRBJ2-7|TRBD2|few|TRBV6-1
TGTGCCATCACGACTAGCGGGAGGACCTACGAGCAGTACTTC
CAITTSGRTYEQYF
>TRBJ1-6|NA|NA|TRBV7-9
TGTGCCAGCAGCTTAGTGGGACACAATAATTCACCCCTCCACTTT
CASSLVGHNNSPLHF
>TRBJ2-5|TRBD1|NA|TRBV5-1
TGCGCCAGCAGCCCCACAGGGGGCGCGGGGGAGACCCAGTACTTC
CASSPTGGAGETQYF
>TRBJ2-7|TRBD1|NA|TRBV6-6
TGTGCCAGCAGTCCAGGGGGCTCCTACGAGCAGTACTTC
CASSPGGSYEQYF
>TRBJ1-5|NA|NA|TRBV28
TGTGCCAGCAGTACGTCCGCGGGATACAATCAGCCCCAGCATTTT
CASSTSAGYNQPQHF
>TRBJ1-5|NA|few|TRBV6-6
TGTGCCAGCAGTTATCTTCGGTCGGGGACGGGGCAGCCCCAGCATTTT
CASSYLRSGTGQPQHF
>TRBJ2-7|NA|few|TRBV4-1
TGCGCCAGCAGCCCCAGGGCCGGCTACGAGCAGTACTTC
CASSPRAGYEQYF
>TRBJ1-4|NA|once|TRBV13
TGTGCCAGCAGCGTGGGCCTGGGGGACACCGGCGAAAAACTGTTTTTT
CASSVGLGDTGEKLFF
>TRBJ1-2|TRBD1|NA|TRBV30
TGTGCCTGGAGTGAGGGAACAGGGGGCCACTATGGCTACACCTTC
CAWSEGTGGHYGYTF
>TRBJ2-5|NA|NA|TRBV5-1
TGCGCCAGCAGCTTGGGCGGGGGCTCAACGGAGACCCAGTACTTC
CASSLGGGSTETQYF
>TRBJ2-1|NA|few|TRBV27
TGTGCCAGCAGTTTAACAACGGGCTACAATGAGCAGTTCTTC
CASSLTTGYNEQFF
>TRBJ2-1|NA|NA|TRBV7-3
TGTGCCAGCAGCTTAAGAGTGCGAGGGGAATACAATGAGCAGTTCTTC
CASSLRVRGEYNEQFF
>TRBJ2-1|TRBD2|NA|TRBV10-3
TGTGCCATCCGCGGTAAACTAGCGGGACCCGGGCAGTTCTTC
CAIRGKLAGPGQFF
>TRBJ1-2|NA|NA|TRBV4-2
TGTGCCAGCAGCCGAGCCGGGGCGCTGGGGGACTATGGCTACACCTTC
CASSRAGALGDYGYTF
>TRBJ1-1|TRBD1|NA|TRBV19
TGTGCCAGTAGTATTTGGACAGGAGACACTGAAGCTTTCTTT
CASSIWTGDTEAFF
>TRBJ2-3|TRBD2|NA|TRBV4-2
TGTGCCAGCAGCCAAGACGGGAGGGGCGCAGATACGCAGTATTTT
CASSQDGRGADTQYF
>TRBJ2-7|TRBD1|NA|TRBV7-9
TGTGCCAGCAGCTTAGAAGCCGACAGGGGGCCCTACGAGCAGTACTTC
CASSLEADRGPYEQYF
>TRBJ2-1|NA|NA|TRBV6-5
TGTGCCAGCTGGGGGAGCAATGAGCAGTTCTTC
CASWGSNEQFF
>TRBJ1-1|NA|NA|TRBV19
TGTGCCAGTAGTAACGGGGGGAGGAACACTGAAGCTTTCTTT
CASSNGGRNTEAFF
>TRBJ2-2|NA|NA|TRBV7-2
TGTGCCAGCAGCTTAGTGGCACCCGGGGGGCTGTTTTTT
CASSLVAPGGLFF
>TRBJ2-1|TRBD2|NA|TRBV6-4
TGTGCCAGCAGCCCCTCAGCTAGCGGGAGAATATACAATGAGCAGTTCTTC
CASSPSASGRIYNEQFF
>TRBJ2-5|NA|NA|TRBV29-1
TGCAGCTTTTCGGGCCCTAGGAGGGAGACCCAGTACTTC
CSFSGPRRETQYF
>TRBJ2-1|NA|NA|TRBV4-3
TGCGCCAGCAGCCAAGATTCGATCGAGACAGGCTCCTACAATGAGCAGTTCTTC
CASSQDSIETGSYNEQFF
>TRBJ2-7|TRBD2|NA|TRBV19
TGTGCCAGTAGTAGGGGCCTCGCGGGGGGAGAGCAGTACTTC
CASSRGLAGGEQYF
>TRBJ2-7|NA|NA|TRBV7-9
TGTGCCAGCAGCTCCTCTAGCTTCGCCTCAACCTACGAGCAGTACTTC
CASSSSSFASTYEQYF
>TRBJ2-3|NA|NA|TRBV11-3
TGTGCCAGCAGCTTTACCTCCGAGACAGCCGCGCCTAGCACAGATACGCAGTATTTT
CASSFTSETAAPSTDTQYF
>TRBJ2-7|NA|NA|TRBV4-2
TGTGCCAGCAGCCAAGTAGCAAAATCCTACGAGCAGTACTTC
CASSQVAKSYEQYF
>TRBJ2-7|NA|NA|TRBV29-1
TGCAGCGTTGTGGAGGCCTCCTACGAGCAGTACTTC
CSVVEASYEQYF
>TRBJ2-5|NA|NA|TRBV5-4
TGTGCCAGCAGCTTGGGTGACAGCAAAGAGACCCAGTACTTC
CASSLGDSKETQYF
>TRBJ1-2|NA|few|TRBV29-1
TGCAGCGCCCAAACGGACAGCCAAGGCTACACCTTC
CSAQTDSQGYTF
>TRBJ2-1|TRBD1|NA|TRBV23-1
TGCGCCAGCAGTCGCACACAGGGGGCGCAGGATGAGCAGTTCTTC
CASSRTQGAQDEQFF
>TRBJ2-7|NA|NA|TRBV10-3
TGTGCCATCAGTGAGTCTTGGAGCCGCCACCCCTCCTACGAGCAGTACTTC
CAISESWSRHPSYEQYF
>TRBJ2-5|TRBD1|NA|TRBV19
TGTGCCAGTAGTCCGGACAGGGGTAGAGAGACCCAGTACTTC
CASSPDRGRETQYF
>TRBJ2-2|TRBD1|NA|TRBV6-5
TGTGCCAGCAGTACAGGGGGGCGGGAGCTGTTTTTT
CASSTGGRELFF